One and the same sample provided the 8 T cell receptor beta chains below, sequenced in a study of T cells in Graves' hyperthyroidism and ophthalmopathy. RNA transcripts yielded amplified TCR beta CDR3 regions. The HTBI primer set served for first-round RT-PCR of the TCR CDR3. Each CDR3 protein is one row after TCRdb ran MiXCR on the multiplex PCR reads. The sample contains some 350,000 distinct CDR3 sequences, just under 25% of which appear only once. The material sequenced was blood. Source of these receptors: a man over 45 with Graves' hyperthyroidism.

The chain employs TRBV10-2 and TRBJ2-7; the D is unclear. The length of the CDR3 is 13 residues. Germline-derived CDR1 and CDR2 are WSHSY and SAAADI. Trimming took off 0 bases at V and 2 bases at J, with 5 bases between the two ends. Here the CDR3 reads CASSESRPYEQYF. For the CDR3, the DNA is TGCGCCAGCAGTGAGTCACGACCCTACGAGCAGTACTTC.

The rearrangement joins TRBV14 to TRBJ1-1; maybe TRBD1 (6 bases). Germline V gene lookup returns CDR1 SGHDN and CDR2 FVKESK. Trimming took 2 bases from V and 4 from J, leaving 17 bases between them. The CDR3 contains 16 residues. The CDR3 coding sequence is TGTGCCAGCAGCCAACAGGTCGGGGGCGCGAGCACTGAAGCTTTCTTT. Protein: CASSQQVGGASTEAFF.

The table lists this clonotype with many counts. V gene TRBV12-5 combines with J gene TRBJ2-3; D is undetermined. V lost 0 bases, J lost 3 bases, and 7 bases lay in between. The CDR3 runs to 14 residues. From germline, CDR1 is LGHNT and CDR2 FRNRAP. CDR3 loop: CASGLVLGTDTQYF. The CDR3 DNA sequence: TGTGCTAGTGGTTTGGTACTGGGAACAGATACGCAGTATTTT.

The chain combines TRBV7-2 with TRBJ2-7, with a tentative D call TRBD2 (5 bases). Deletions cut 2 bases from V and 6 bases from J, with 11 bases between. Germline V CDR1 and CDR2: SGHTA, FQGNSA. The CDR3 contains 13 residues. The CDR3 spells CASSLHSAGEQYF. For the CDR3, the DNA is TGTGCCAGCAGCTTACATTCGGCGGGCGAGCAGTACTTC.

The chain has TRBV12-3 or TRBV12-4 and TRBJ2-5; tentatively, D is TRBD2 (6 bases). The V gene lost 3 bases and the J gene lost 4 bases, with 12 bases spanning the gap. This CDR3 spans 14 amino acids. CDR3 nucleotide sequence: TGTGCCAGCAGTTTTTTTGGGGGAGGAGAGACCCAGTACTTC. It codes for CASSFFGGGETQYF.

This clonotype has a handful of counts. The V call is TRBV12-3 or TRBV12-4, the J call TRBJ2-7, with D uncertain. The CDR3 has 13 residues. V was pared by 2 bases and J by 3 bases, with 8 bases between. CDR3 nucleotide sequence: TGTGCCAGCAGTTTAAAACAGAACTACGAGCAGTACTTC. The encoded protein is CASSLKQNYEQYF.

This clonotype came up many times. V usage is TRBV11-3 and J usage is TRBJ2-1, with D perhaps matching TRBD2 (6 bases). The CDR3 spans 14 residues. Germline V gene sequence: CDR1 SGHNT, CDR2 YENEEA. V shed 4 bases and J shed 10 bases, with 17 bases lying between them. In DNA form, the CDR3 reads TGTGCCAGCAGCTGGGGGTGGGACTCGGCGGAGCAGTTCTTC. Translated, it gives CASSWGWDSAEQFF.

This clonotype turned up a few times. The CDR3 loop is CASSSETSGSPYEQYF. The CDR3 region has the DNA TGTGCCAGCAGCAGCGAAACTAGCGGGAGTCCCTACGAGCAGTACTTC. This rearrangement joins TRBV7-9 to TRBJ2-7; 11 nucleotides align to TRBD2. V shed 5 bases, J shed 2 bases, and the junction held 8 bases outside the gene matches. This CDR3 has 16 residues. From germline, CDR1 is SEHNR and CDR2 FQNEAQ (reference sequence).